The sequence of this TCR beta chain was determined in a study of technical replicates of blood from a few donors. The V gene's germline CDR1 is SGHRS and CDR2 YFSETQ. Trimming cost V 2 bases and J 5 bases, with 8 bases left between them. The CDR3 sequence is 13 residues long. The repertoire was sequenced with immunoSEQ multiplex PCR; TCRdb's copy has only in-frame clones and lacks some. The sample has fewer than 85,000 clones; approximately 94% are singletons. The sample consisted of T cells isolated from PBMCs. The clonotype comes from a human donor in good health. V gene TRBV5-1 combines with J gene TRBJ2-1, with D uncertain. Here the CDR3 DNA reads TGCGCCAGCAGCTTTTTAACGGACAATGAGCAGTTCTTC. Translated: CASSFLTDNEQFF.